The 30 T cell receptor beta chains below come from one sample, sequenced in a study of early T cells in non-severe SARS-CoV-2 infection (dated by TCRdb to the early 2020s). The receptor library was made with 5' RACE. Sequencing used a NextSeq 500. TCRdb itself trimmed the public reads at Q25 with fastp, ran MiXCR and retained productive beta chains. Every distinct CDR3 protein forms one entry, paired with its most common genes and DNA. Counted in this sample were approximately 110,000 distinct CDR3 sequences; under 15% of them appeared once. The biggest ten clones account for less than 25% of the sample. What was sequenced was whole blood. These receptors all stem from an adult who was a healthcare worker with PCR-confirmed SARS-CoV-2 infection or an uninfected control (not recorded which).

The V gene is TRBV5-1, the J gene TRBJ2-7; 7 bases match TRBD1. J lost 6 bases, V lost 3 bases, and 9 bases had no gene match. The CDR3 runs 14 residues. Germline values: CDR1 SGHRS, CDR2 YFSETQ. The CDR3 spells CASSSRQGNSEQYF. As DNA, the CDR3 is TGCGCCAGCAGCTCGCGACAGGGAAACTCCGAGCAGTACTTC.

V is TRBV6-6 and J is TRBJ1-2, with 7 bases identical to TRBD1. The CDR3 covers 13 residues. With 5 bases clipped from V and 4 bases from J, the junction kept 4 bases outside the gene matches. Per the germline V gene, CDR1 is MNHNY and CDR2 is SVGAGI (reference sequence). Here the CDR3 DNA reads TGTGCCAGCAGTAAGGGGACAGCCTATGGCTACACCTTC. It codes for CASSKGTAYGYTF.

V is TRBV12-3 or TRBV12-4 and J is TRBJ2-5, with D hard to call. The CDR3 has 13 residues. The germline V and J ends were trimmed by 4 bases and 1 base, with 7 bases remaining between them. CDR3 residues: CASSYRFQETQYF. DNA for the CDR3: TGTGCCAGCAGTTATAGGTTCCAAGAGACCCAGTACTTC.

The DNA of the CDR3 is TGTGCCAGCAGCCAAAATACCAGAGGGACCCAGTACTTC. Amino acid sequence: CASSQNTRGTQYF. The chain uses TRBV3-1 and TRBJ2-5, with D uncertain. The CDR3 is 13 residues long. CDR1 is LGHDT, CDR2 YNNKEL, per germline (reference sequence). V lost 2 bases, J lost 7 bases, and 11 bases lay in between.

J is TRBJ2-7 and V is TRBV20-1; a weak D match, TRBD1 (5 bases). Germline V gene sequence: CDR1 DFQATT, CDR2 SNEGSKA (reference sequence). The ends were cut back, 0 bases at V and 0 bases at J, with 9 bases in the middle. The CDR3 sequence is 14 residues long. CDR3 nucleotide sequence: TGCAGTGCTAGAGACAGGGCCGACTCCTACGAGCAGTACTTC. This codes for CSARDRADSYEQYF.

This clonotype appeared many times. J is TRBJ1-1 and V is TRBV29-1, with 7 bases identical to TRBD1. Germline V gene data show CDR1 as SQVTM and CDR2 as ANQGSEA. The J segment lost 5 bases and the V segment lost 4 bases, leaving 4 bases of the junction unmatched. The CDR3 length is 12 residues. CDR3 in amino acids: CSVGQGKTEAFF. The DNA of the CDR3 is TGCAGCGTTGGACAGGGCAAAACTGAAGCTTTCTTT.

This clonotype was counted only a few times. The rearrangement joins TRBV20-1 to TRBJ1-5; 10 bases agree with TRBD1. The CDR3 loop spans 14 amino acids. The germline V gene has CDR1 DFQATT and CDR2 SNEGSKA (reference sequence). J was trimmed by 6 bases and V by 5 bases; bases with no gene match: 7. DNA of the CDR3: TGCAGTGCTCAACCCGGACAGGGGGGTCAGCCCCAGCATTTT. This translates into CSAQPGQGGQPQHF.

This clonotype was seen only a few times. The V gene is TRBV7-9, the J gene TRBJ1-1; tentative D call: TRBD1 (5 bases). The CDR3 is made up of 12 amino acids. The V gene's germline CDR1 is SEHNR and CDR2 FQNEAQ (reference sequence). V was clipped by 6 bases and J by 11 bases, with 16 bases between them. The CDR3 reads CASRSAQGEAFF. CDR3 DNA: TGTGCCAGCAGAAGCGCGCAGGGTGAGGCTTTCTTT.

CDR3 region: CASSQAGGDNEQFF. The CDR3 nucleotides are TGTGCCAGCAGCCAAGCGGGGGGGGACAATGAGCAGTTCTTC. V usage is TRBV3-1 and J usage is TRBJ2-1, with 8 bases lining up with TRBD2. Looked up from germline, CDR1 is LGHDT and CDR2 is YNNKEL (reference sequence). Germline trimming cut 1 base from V and 5 bases from J; bases unmatched to any gene: 1. The CDR3 runs to 14 residues.

This clonotype was found a few times. CDR3 amino acids: CASSLNSLYGYTF. The CDR3 DNA sequence: TGTGCCAGCAGCTTGAACAGCCTCTATGGCTACACCTTC. The rearrangement joins TRBV11-2 to TRBJ1-2, with no clear D. The CDR3 has 13 residues. The V gene lost 3 bases and the J gene lost 4 bases, with 9 bases spanning the gap. Germline CDR1 reads SGHAT; CDR2 reads FQNNGV.

This clonotype showed up many times. The V and J genes are TRBV20-1 and TRBJ2-5, with a tentative D call TRBD1 (5 bases). CDR1 is DFQATT and CDR2 is SNEGSKA in the germline V gene (reference sequence). The germline V and J ends were trimmed by 3 bases and 1 base, with 9 bases remaining between them. This CDR3 contains 13 residues. Here the CDR3 reads CSARETVQETQYF. Here the CDR3 DNA reads TGCAGTGCTAGGGAGACAGTCCAAGAGACCCAGTACTTC.

This clonotype has a count of ten or more. The chain has TRBV3-1 and TRBJ1-1; D remains ambiguous. Between the trimmed V and J ends, which lost 3 bases and 1 base, there was a span of 3 bases. Germline CDR1 reads LGHDT; CDR2 reads YNNKEL (reference sequence). The length of the CDR3 is 12 residues. The CDR3 DNA sequence: TGTGCCAGCAGCCATGCGAACACTGAAGCTTTCTTT. Protein sequence: CASSHANTEAFF.

The chain combines TRBV30 with TRBJ2-3; 8 positions agree with TRBD2. CDR1 GTSNPN and CDR2 SVGIG come from the germline V gene (reference sequence). The V and J ends lost 1 base and 10 bases, in that order; junction bases with no gene match: 10. The CDR3 totals 14 residues. In DNA, the CDR3 is TGTGCCTGGAGTGATACCATACCGGGACTAGCGCAGTATTTT. This encodes CAWSDTIPGLAQYF.

This clonotype was seen a handful of times. The V and J genes are TRBV5-6 and TRBJ2-3; D uncertain. Deletions cut 4 bases from V and 6 bases from J, with 15 bases between. Germline CDR1 reads SGHDT; CDR2 reads YYEEEE. The CDR3 runs 14 residues. For the CDR3, the DNA is TGTGCCAGCAGCCAAATAAGGCACACGGATACGCAGTATTTT. This codes for CASSQIRHTDTQYF.

This chain joins TRBV11-2 and TRBJ2-2; no firm D call. With 5 bases removed from V and 1 base from J, the gap between germline ends came to 5 bases. Germline V gives CDR1 SGHAT, CDR2 FQNNGV. The CDR3 consists of 13 residues. The CDR3 loop is CASSIRNTGELFF. The DNA of the CDR3 is TGTGCCAGCAGCATCAGGAACACCGGGGAGCTGTTTTTT.

This clonotype turned up a few times. J is TRBJ1-2 and V is TRBV12-3 or TRBV12-4, with unresolved D. V lost 4 bases to trimming and J lost 4 bases, with 4 bases between them. This CDR3 spans 11 amino acids. The CDR3 protein is CASSWSYGYTF. DNA for the CDR3: TGTGCCAGCAGTTGGAGCTATGGCTACACCTTC.

In its sample, this clonotype was seen a few times. The rearrangement links TRBV25-1 to TRBJ1-1; D gene uncertain. There are 12 residues in the CDR3. Trimming stripped 6 bases from V and 0 bases from J, with 5 bases between. CDR1 is MGHDK and CDR2 is SYGVNS in the germline V gene. CDR3 residues: CASSKMNTEAFF. The CDR3 DNA is TGTGCCAGCAGCAAGATGAACACTGAAGCTTTCTTT.

This clonotype was found a few times. This chain joins TRBV3-1 and TRBJ1-2, with a possible D match to TRBD1 (5 bases). Trimming left V 3 bases short and J 2 bases short, with 16 bases between. Germline assignment: CDR1 LGHDT and CDR2 YNNKEL (reference sequence). The CDR3 is 16 amino acids. CDR3 DNA: TGTGCCAGCAGCCAGTCAATACCGGGACTCAACTATGGCTACACCTTC. Encoded protein: CASSQSIPGLNYGYTF.

The chain employs TRBV12-3 or TRBV12-4 and TRBJ2-3; 7 nucleotides agree with TRBD2. V trimming: 4 bases; J trimming: 0 bases; junction bases outside the gene matches: 4. This CDR3 comprises 15 residues. CDR3 bases: TGTGCCAGCAGTTCCCTAGCGGAAAGCACAGATACGCAGTATTTT. Residues: CASSSLAESTDTQYF.

The chain employs TRBV27 and TRBJ2-5; 14 bases match TRBD2. This CDR3 is 15 amino acids long. Unmatched junction bases numbered 4, after V lost 4 bases and J lost 6 bases. CDR1 is MNHEY and CDR2 is SMNVEV in the germline V gene (reference sequence). DNA for the CDR3: TGTGCCAGCAGTTCCGGGACTAGCGGGGGTAAGACCCAGTACTTC. Protein sequence: CASSSGTSGGKTQYF.

This clonotype was observed many times. The V gene is TRBV20-1, the J gene TRBJ2-7; 11 positions agree with TRBD2. CDR1 and CDR2 from the germline V gene are DFQATT and SNEGSKA (reference sequence). This CDR3 contains 14 residues. J was trimmed by 0 bases and V by 6 bases; bases with no gene match: 4. The CDR3 nucleotides read TGCAGTGCGAAGACTAGCGGGGTCTCCTACGAGCAGTACTTC. This translates into CSAKTSGVSYEQYF.

This clonotype appeared many times. The chain joins TRBV29-1 to TRBJ1-6; unclear D gene. The CDR3 sequence is 13 residues long. Per germline, CDR1 SQVTM and CDR2 ANQGSEA. CDR3 DNA sequence: TGCACCAGCACCATTAACTATAATTCACCCCTCCACTTT. Encoded protein: CTSTINYNSPLHF.

In this sample, this clonotype turned up a few times. The chain employs TRBV27 and TRBJ2-7, with a weak D call TRBD2 (5 bases). V was trimmed by 2 bases and J by 2 bases, leaving 13 bases between them. Germline assignment: CDR1 MNHEY and CDR2 SMNVEV (reference sequence). This CDR3 is 15 amino acids long. The CDR3 here is CASSLRLPTPYEQYF. DNA for the CDR3: TGTGCCAGCAGTTTAAGACTACCGACCCCCTACGAGCAGTACTTC.

This chain uses TRBV7-8 with TRBJ2-7, with D perhaps given as TRBD1 or TRBD2 (5 bases each). From germline, CDR1 is SGHVS and CDR2 FQNEAQ. This CDR3 contains 15 residues. Trimming shortened V by 5 bases and J by 3 bases, and 17 bases separated the two germline ends. CDR3 in amino acids: CASSMTGTTRYEQYF. The CDR3 region has the DNA TGTGCCAGCAGCATGACCGGGACGACGCGCTACGAGCAGTACTTC.

This clonotype appeared many times. V is TRBV29-1 and J is TRBJ1-1; TRBD1 matches at 9 bases. Germline CDR1 SQVTM, CDR2 ANQGSEA. The CDR3 is 16 residues long. V gave up 1 base and J gave up 2 bases; unmatched junction bases: 8. In DNA, the CDR3 is TGCAGCGTTGAAGTTTGGGACAGGGAAAAAAACACTGAAGCTTTCTTT. Its protein is CSVEVWDREKNTEAFF.

Ten or more counts support this clonotype. The chain employs TRBV29-1 and TRBJ1-3; no reliable D call. This CDR3 has 16 residues. Trimming removed 6 bases at V and 2 bases at J, with 20 bases between. CDR1 and CDR2 (germline): SQVTM, ANQGSEA. This chain's CDR3 is CSVAITSRIAGNTIYF. The CDR3, as DNA: TGCAGCGTCGCGATCACAAGCCGCATAGCTGGAAACACCATATATTTT. Variable domain in full (rest from reference TRBV29-1 and TRBJ1-3): SAVISQKPSRDICQRGTSLTIQCQVDSQVTMMFWYRQQPGQSLTLIATANQGSEATYESGFVIDKFPISRPNLTFSTLTVSNMSPEDSSIYLCSVAITSRIAGNTIYFGEGSWLTVV.

This clonotype was seen more than once but under ten times. This chain uses TRBV18 with TRBJ1-1; D is undetermined. V dropped 3 bases and J dropped 1 base, with 9 bases sitting between them. Looked up from germline, CDR1 is KGHSH and CDR2 is LQKENI. The CDR3 runs 14 residues. CDR3 sequence reads: CASSPVGQNTEAFF. The DNA of the CDR3 is TGTGCCAGCTCACCGGTTGGGCAGAACACTGAAGCTTTCTTT.

In this sample, this clonotype turned up a few times. The chain carries TRBV12-3 or TRBV12-4 and TRBJ1-1; D is unresolved. The ends were cut back, 7 bases at V and 0 bases at J, with 3 bases in the middle. The CDR3 has 11 residues. DNA of the CDR3: TGTGCCAGCAAAGTGAACACTGAAGCTTTCTTT. Protein sequence: CASKVNTEAFF.

The V and J genes are TRBV3-1 and TRBJ2-3, with unresolved D. The CDR3 is made up of 15 amino acids. Germline lookup yields CDR1 LGHDT and CDR2 YNNKEL (reference sequence). V lost 2 bases and J lost 7, with 16 bases in between. The DNA for the CDR3 is TGTGCCAGCAGCCAAAAGTCTAAAGGAGCCCATACGCAGTATTTT. Translated: CASSQKSKGAHTQYF.

The V and J genes are TRBV12-3 or TRBV12-4 and TRBJ2-1; tentatively, D is TRBD1 or TRBD2 (5 bases each). This CDR3 is built from 13 residues. The ends were cut back, 7 bases at V and 6 bases at J, with 13 bases in the middle. CDR3 sequence reads: CASTPLGANEQFF. The CDR3 DNA follows: TGTGCCAGCACTCCCCTCGGGGCCAATGAGCAGTTCTTC.